The 29 T cell receptor beta chains presented below share a single source sample, sequenced in a study of cytomegalovirus exposure and HLA in healthy donors. The PCR made use of 60 Vbeta and 13 Jbeta primers. Using immunoSEQ multiplex PCR, the repertoire was profiled, and TCRdb retains in-frame clones only, with some absent. Of around 160,000 clones detected, just under 75% appear once; the ten largest clones hold 1.5% to 2%. The specimen was PBMCs. Receptors were obtained from a young woman in good health and CMV-seronegative.

The chain combines TRBV7-6 with TRBJ2-7, with 10 bases lining up with TRBD2. Trimming cost V 4 bases and J 3 bases; bases outside gene matches: 9. CDR3 size: 16 residues. Germline CDR1 is SGHVS and CDR2 is FNYEAQ. The CDR3 DNA follows: TGTGCCAGCAGCTCAACCTCTAGCGGGGGTGGCTACGAGCAGTACTTC. It translates to CASSSTSSGGGYEQYF.

There are a few counts of this clone. The chain is built from TRBV7-2 and TRBJ2-5; D possibly corresponds to TRBD1 (5 bases). Germline CDR1 is SGHTA and CDR2 is FQGNSA. V dropped 2 bases and J dropped 0 bases, with 7 bases sitting between them. The CDR3 runs to 14 residues. The CDR3 DNA reads TGTGCCAGCAGCTTAATGACAGACCAAGAGACCCAGTACTTC. The encoded protein is CASSLMTDQETQYF.

This chain links TRBV7-7 with TRBJ2-3; 8 bases line up with TRBD2. The CDR3 length is 13 residues. CDR1 SSHAT and CDR2 FNYEAQ come from the germline V gene (reference sequence). CDR3 sequence: CATAAGATDTQYF. The CDR3 DNA reads TGTGCTACTGCAGCGGGGGCGACAGATACGCAGTATTTT.

This clone was seen a single time. The chain recombines TRBV14 with TRBJ2-2, with 9 bases that match TRBD1. This CDR3 has 16 amino acids. CDR1 is SGHDN, CDR2 FVKESK, per germline. The V segment lost 2 bases and the J segment 0 bases; nucleotides outside the gene matches: 1. The CDR3 region is CASSQNRGPNTGELFF. CDR3 sequence (DNA): TGTGCCAGCAGCCAAAACAGGGGGCCGAACACCGGGGAGCTGTTTTTT. Based on the CDR3 plus reference TRBV14 and TRBJ2-2, the full variable domain is EAGVTQFPSHSVIEKGQTVTLRCDPISGHDNLYWYRRVMGKEIKFLLHFVKESKQDESGMPNNRFLAERTGGTYSTLKVQPAELEDSGVYFCASSQNRGPNTGELFFGEGSRLTVL.

This clone was observed a single time. This sequence joins TRBV6-1 and TRBJ2-7; 9 bases fit TRBD1. Germline trimming cut 5 bases from V and 6 bases from J; bases unmatched to any gene: 11. CDR1 and CDR2 from the germline V gene are MNHNS and SASEGT. This CDR3 region has 15 residues. The CDR3 loop reads CASSTPGTGMREQYF. In nucleotides, the CDR3 is TGTGCCAGCAGTACCCCCGGGACAGGGATGCGCGAGCAGTACTTC.

The CDR3 coding sequence is TGCGCCAGCAGCCAAGATGGACGCGGGGTTCTCTCCTACGAGCAGTACTTC. Translation: CASSQDGRGVLSYEQYF. J is TRBJ2-7 and V is TRBV4-1; D is perhaps TRBD2 (6 bases). CDR3 length: 17 residues. CDR1 and CDR2 from the germline V gene are MGHRA and YSYEKL. V dropped 0 bases and J dropped 0 bases, with 15 bases sitting between them.

A few counts support this clone. The chain couples TRBV6-1 to TRBJ2-2, with TRBD2 as a possible D gene (6 bases). Trimming pared 7 bases from V and 1 base from J, leaving 10 bases between. Looked up from germline, CDR1 is MNHNS and CDR2 is SASEGT. CDR3 length: 14 amino acids. The CDR3 sequence is CASTIGRNTGELFF. The CDR3 bases are TGTGCCAGCACCATCGGGAGGAACACCGGGGAGCTGTTTTTT.

This chain connects TRBV7-9 to TRBJ1-1; 9 bases fit TRBD1. CDR1 and CDR2 (germline): SEHNR, FQNEAQ (reference sequence). V shed 4 bases, J shed 3 bases, and the junction held 0 bases outside the gene matches. The CDR3 runs 13 residues. CDR3 sequence (DNA): TGTGCCAGCAGCTGGGACAGGGACACTGAAGCTTTCTTT. Protein sequence: CASSWDRDTEAFF.

This clone was detected a few times. This chain uses TRBV2 with TRBJ2-2; TRBD2 agrees at 9 bases. Looked up from germline, CDR1 is SNHLY and CDR2 is FYNNEI. The CDR3 length is 15 residues. Unmatched junction bases numbered 6, after V lost 3 bases and J lost 7 bases. The CDR3: CASSESSGTVGELFF. The CDR3 DNA follows: TGTGCCAGCAGTGAGTCTAGCGGGACGGTCGGGGAGCTGTTTTTT. Full variable domain (rest looked up from reference TRBV2 and TRBJ2-2): EPEVTQTPSHQVTQMGQEVILRCVPISNHLYFYWYRQILGQKVEFLVSFYNNEISEKSEIFDDQFSVERPDGSNFTLKIRSTKLEDSAMYFCASSESSGTVGELFFGEGSRLTVL.

The chain has TRBV15 and TRBJ1-1; possible D gene TRBD1, 6 bases. The CDR3 consists of 15 residues. Deletions cut 1 base from V and 3 bases from J, with 12 bases between. Germline values: CDR1 LNHNV, CDR2 YYDKDF (reference sequence). CDR3 nucleotides: TGTGCCACCAGCAGAGCACAGGGAGTGGACACTGAAGCTTTCTTT. Amino acids: CATSRAQGVDTEAFF.

This rearrangement joins TRBV7-9 to TRBJ2-1; 8 nucleotides align to TRBD2. This CDR3 has 17 amino acids. V trimming: 6 bases; J trimming: 4 bases; junction bases outside the gene matches: 14. The germline V gene encodes CDR1 SEHNR and CDR2 FQNEAQ (reference sequence). The CDR3 protein is CASSHSGGGLGYNEQFF. CDR3 nucleotide sequence: TGTGCCAGCAGTCATTCCGGGGGGGGCCTGGGGTACAATGAGCAGTTCTTC.

The V and J genes are TRBV18 and TRBJ1-1; 7 bases match TRBD1. The CDR3 is made up of 16 amino acids. Germline CDR1 and CDR2: KGHSH and LQKENI. J was trimmed by 4 bases and V by 3 bases; bases with no gene match: 11. The CDR3 sequence: CASSPMDRRVGTEAFF. As DNA, the CDR3 is TGTGCCAGCTCACCCATGGACAGGCGGGTGGGCACTGAAGCTTTCTTT.

J is TRBJ2-5 and V is TRBV7-3; TRBD2 matches at 8 bases. Germline V CDR1 and CDR2: SGHTA, FQGTGA. V was clipped by 6 bases and J by 4 bases; unmatched bases: 10. This CDR3 is 15 amino acids long. The CDR3 nucleotides read TGTGCCAGCAGTCTAACGGGGGGGCTAGGAGAGACCCAGTACTTC. Its protein product is CASSLTGGLGETQYF.

This clone turned up a few times. The chain combines TRBV7-8 with TRBJ1-4, with D hard to call. In germline, CDR1 is SGHVS, CDR2 FQNEAQ. Trimming removed 2 bases at V and 8 bases at J, with 15 bases between. The CDR3 sequence is 15 residues long. Here the CDR3 reads CASSLSVGLKEKLFF. The CDR3 nucleotides are TGTGCCAGCAGCTTAAGCGTCGGGTTAAAAGAAAAACTGTTTTTT.

The sample holds one count of this clone. J is TRBJ1-1 and V is TRBV7-9; D may be TRBD1 (5 bases). The germline gives CDR1 SEHNR, CDR2 FQNEAQ (reference sequence). The CDR3 covers 14 residues. V lost 5 bases to trimming and J lost 0 bases, with 10 bases between them. Here the CDR3 reads CASSGQILNTEAFF. The CDR3 bases are TGTGCCAGCAGCGGACAAATACTGAACACTGAAGCTTTCTTT.

The CDR3, as DNA: TGCGCCAGCAGCCAGTTAGTACAGGGGGCGACCCATCAGCCCCAGCATTTT. Protein: CASSQLVQGATHQPQHF. V usage is TRBV4-1 and J usage is TRBJ1-5; 9 nucleotides align to TRBD1. The CDR3 is made up of 17 amino acids. The trim removed 3 bases at V and 5 bases at J, leaving 11 bases unmatched. Germline V gives CDR1 MGHRA, CDR2 YSYEKL.

The chain recombines TRBV7-2 with TRBJ1-1; D may be TRBD1 (5 bases). Germline V lookup: CDR1 SGHTA, CDR2 FQGNSA. The CDR3 extends over 12 amino acids. The ends were cut back, 1 base at V and 11 bases at J, with 11 bases in the middle. The CDR3 coding sequence is TGTGCCAGCAGCTTAGACCAGGGTTCGGCTTTCTTT. Encoded protein: CASSLDQGSAFF. Together with reference TRBV7-2 and TRBJ1-1, the CDR3 gives the full variable domain: GAGVSQSPSNKVTEKGKDVELRCDPISGHTALYWYRQSLGQGLEFLIYFQGNSAPDKSGLPSDRFSAERTGGSVSTLTIQRTQQEDSAVYLCASSLDQGSAFFGQGTRLTVV.

The chain combines TRBV4-3 with TRBJ1-2; TRBD1 might be the D (6 bases). The germline CDR1 and CDR2 sequences are LGHNA and YSLEER. Trimming left V 1 base short and J 8 bases short, with 17 bases between. The CDR3 contains 15 residues. The CDR3 bases are TGCGCCAGCAGCCAAGTCGGCCAGGGGTCCTACGGCTACACCTTC. Its translation is CASSQVGQGSYGYTF.

V gene TRBV6-1 combines with J gene TRBJ2-2, with 10 bases that match TRBD2. CDR1 is MNHNS, CDR2 SASEGT, per germline. Trimming cost V 3 bases and J 3 bases; bases outside gene matches: 13. This CDR3 is 19 amino acids long. CDR3 loop: CASSEYDGKLAGHTGELFF. DNA of the CDR3: TGTGCCAGCAGTGAGTATGACGGCAAACTAGCGGGACACACCGGGGAGCTGTTTTTT.

The chain recombines TRBV11-3 with TRBJ2-5; D is possibly TRBD1 (6 bases). Trimming removed 6 bases at V and 4 bases at J, with 18 bases between. This CDR3 has 15 amino acids. The germline V gene has CDR1 SGHNT and CDR2 YENEEA. DNA of the CDR3: TGTGCCAGCAGTCCTCGGAATACAGGGTTAGAGACCCAGTACTTC. The encoded protein is CASSPRNTGLETQYF.

The J gene is TRBJ1-2, the V gene TRBV6-5; the match to TRBD1 covers 10 bases. The ends lost 6 bases at V and 2 bases at J; junction bases unmatched: 6. The CDR3 totals 15 residues. Per the germline V gene, CDR1 is MNHEY and CDR2 is SVGAGI. The CDR3 here is CASSSRDRGNYGYTF. CDR3 nucleotide sequence: TGTGCCAGCAGCTCGCGGGACAGGGGAAACTATGGCTACACCTTC.

The chain is built from TRBV21-1 and TRBJ2-7; the table gives TRBD1 as D, unverified against the DNA. TRBV21-1 is a pseudogene. The CDR3 extends over 15 amino acids. The CDR3 loop is CANKFWQKSSYEQYF. In nucleotides, the CDR3 is TGTGCCAACAAATTCTGGCAAAAAAGCTCCTACGAGCAGTACTTC.

This sequence joins TRBV6-1 and TRBJ1-5; a weak D match, TRBD1 (6 bases). Germline V gives CDR1 MNHNS, CDR2 SASEGT. The CDR3 extends over 14 amino acids. The V end was cut by 2 bases, the J end by 7 bases, with 12 bases between. The CDR3, as DNA: TGTGCCAGCAGTGAAAGGGGGTACCGACAGCCCCAGCATTTT. This translates into CASSERGYRQPQHF.

This chain connects TRBV6-1 to TRBJ1-4, with D unresolved. Trimming stripped 10 bases from V and 0 bases from J, with 9 bases between. CDR1 and CDR2 (germline): MNHNS, SASEGT. CDR3 length equals 13 residues. The CDR3: CAIFVTTNEKLFF. The CDR3 DNA follows: TGTGCCATCTTCGTTACAACTAATGAAAAACTGTTTTTT.

The CDR3 sequence is CASSLGGTSVYNEQFF. For the CDR3, the DNA is TGCGCCAGCAGCTTGGGTGGGACTAGCGTGTACAATGAGCAGTTCTTC. This chain uses TRBV5-1 with TRBJ2-1; 10 bases line up with TRBD2. J gave up 4 bases and V 0 bases, and 4 bases lay outside the gene matches. Germline CDR1 is SGHRS and CDR2 is YFSETQ. The CDR3 spans 16 residues.

This clone was recorded a few times. This chain connects TRBV19 to TRBJ1-1, with TRBD1 matching 8 bases. CDR1 and CDR2 (germline): LNHDA, SQIVND (reference sequence). V dropped 2 bases and J dropped 1; count of bases not matched to a gene: 9. The CDR3 sequence is 17 residues long. CDR3 amino acids: CASSIRTGGGGNTEAFF. CDR3 nucleotides: TGTGCCAGTAGTATAAGAACAGGGGGAGGTGGGAACACTGAAGCTTTCTTT.

The chain uses TRBV7-9 and TRBJ1-4, with D maybe TRBD1 (5 bases). This CDR3 comprises 14 residues. V gave up 10 bases and J gave up 5 bases, with 17 bases separating them. In germline, CDR1 is SEHNR, CDR2 FQNEAQ (reference sequence). The CDR3 DNA reads TGTGCCACCTCAGTGGGGGGGGGAAATGAAAAACTGTTTTTT. It specifies CATSVGGGNEKLFF.

The CDR3 coding sequence is TGTGCCAGCAGCTTTGCCGGGGGAAATGCGGGAAACACCATATATTTT. It codes for CASSFAGGNAGNTIYF. The J gene is TRBJ1-3, the V gene TRBV7-8, with a tentative D call TRBD1 (5 bases). The CDR3 consists of 16 residues. V was trimmed by 3 bases and J by 4 bases, leaving 16 bases between them. CDR1 SGHVS and CDR2 FQNEAQ come from the germline V gene.

CDR3 residues: CASSMDRGQPQHF. The CDR3 nucleotides read TGTGCCAGCAGCATGGACAGGGGGCAGCCCCAGCATTTT. The chain combines TRBV27 with TRBJ1-5, with 10 bases that match TRBD1. CDR3 length equals 13 residues. Germline assignment: CDR1 MNHEY and CDR2 SMNVEV (reference sequence). The V segment lost 6 bases and the J segment 7 bases; nucleotides outside the gene matches: 3.